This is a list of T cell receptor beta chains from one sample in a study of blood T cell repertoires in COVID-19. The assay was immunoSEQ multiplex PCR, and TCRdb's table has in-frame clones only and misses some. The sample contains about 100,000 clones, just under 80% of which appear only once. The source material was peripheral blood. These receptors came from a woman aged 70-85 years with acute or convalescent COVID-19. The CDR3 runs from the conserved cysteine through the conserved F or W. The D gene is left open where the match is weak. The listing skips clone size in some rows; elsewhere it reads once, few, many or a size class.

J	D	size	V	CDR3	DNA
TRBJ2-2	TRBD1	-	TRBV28	CASTVDRGIGGELFF	TGTGCCAGCACCGTGGACAGGGGGATAGGCGGGGAGCTGTTTTTT
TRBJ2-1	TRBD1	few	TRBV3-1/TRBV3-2	CASSQGDRAEQFF	TGTGCCAGCAGCCAAGGGGACAGGGCTGAGCAGTTCTTC
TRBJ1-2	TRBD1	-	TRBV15	CATSTYKQGNYGYTF	TGTGCCACCAGCACGTATAAACAGGGGAACTATGGCTACACCTTC
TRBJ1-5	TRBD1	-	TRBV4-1	CASSPTGGGNQPQHF	TGCGCCAGCAGCCCGACAGGGGGTGGGAATCAGCCCCAGCATTTT
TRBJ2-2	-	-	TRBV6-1	CASSERWGGNTGELFF	TGTGCCAGCAGTGAAAGGTGGGGCGGGAACACCGGGGAGCTGTTTTTT
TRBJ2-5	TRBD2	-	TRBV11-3	CASSLGGTSGGETQYF	TGTGCCAGCAGCTTAGGGGGAACTAGCGGGGGAGAGACCCAGTACTTC
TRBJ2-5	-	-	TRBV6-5	CASSWSSGQETQYF	TGTGCCAGCAGTTGGTCAAGCGGGCAAGAGACCCAGTACTTC
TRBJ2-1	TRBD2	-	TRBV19	CASRVIAGGNEQFF	TGTGCCAGTAGGGTAATAGCGGGGGGGAATGAGCAGTTCTTC
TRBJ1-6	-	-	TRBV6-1	CASSDSGEVSPLHF	TGTGCCAGCAGTGATTCCGGAGAAGTATCACCCCTCCACTTT
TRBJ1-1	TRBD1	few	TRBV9	CASRPGQGNTEAFF	TGTGCCAGCAGGCCGGGACAGGGGAACACTGAAGCTTTCTTT
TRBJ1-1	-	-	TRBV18	CASSPRPFSMNTEAFF	TGTGCCAGCTCACCACGGCCGTTTTCCATGAACACTGAAGCTTTCTTT
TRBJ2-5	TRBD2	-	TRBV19	CASSVNPRTSGGKKETQYF	TGTGCCAGTAGTGTGAACCCAAGGACTAGCGGGGGGAAGAAAGAGACCCAGTACTTC
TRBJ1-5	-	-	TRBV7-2	CASSLRSGWDINQPQHF	TGTGCCAGCAGCTTGAGATCGGGCTGGGACATCAATCAGCCCCAGCATTTT
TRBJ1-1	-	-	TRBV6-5	CASAPGGRGEAFF	TGTGCCAGCGCCCCGGGGGGGCGTGGGGAAGCTTTCTTT
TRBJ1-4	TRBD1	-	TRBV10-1	CASSAGQGLSDEKLFF	TGCGCCAGCAGTGCCGGACAGGGATTGAGCGATGAAAAACTGTTTTTT
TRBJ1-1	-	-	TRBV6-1	CASSENRPNTEAFF	TGTGCCAGCAGTGAAAATCGTCCGAACACTGAAGCTTTCTTT
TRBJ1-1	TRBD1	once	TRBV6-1	CASSDQTGVGAFF	TGTGCCAGCAGTGACCAAACAGGGGTAGGAGCTTTCTTT
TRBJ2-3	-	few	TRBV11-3	CASSLEGGTDTQYF	TGTGCCAGCAGCTTAGAAGGGGGCACAGATACGCAGTATTTT
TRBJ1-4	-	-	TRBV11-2	CASSSHPGTSTVKLFF	TGTGCCAGCAGCTCTCATCCCGGGACAAGTACGGTAAAACTGTTTTTT
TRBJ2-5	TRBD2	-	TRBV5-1	CASSLGLAQETQYF	TGCGCCAGCAGCCTGGGACTAGCCCAAGAGACCCAGTACTTC
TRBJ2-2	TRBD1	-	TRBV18	CASSPPKGAEMRTGELFF	TGTGCCAGCTCACCACCAAAGGGGGCCGAGATGAGGACCGGGGAGCTGTTTTTT
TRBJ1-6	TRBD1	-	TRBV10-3	CAISLDRDGSPLHF	TGTGCCATCAGTCTTGACAGGGATGGTTCACCCCTCCACTTT
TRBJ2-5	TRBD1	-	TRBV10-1	CASSESRTGKEETQYF	TGCGCCAGCAGTGAGTCGAGGACAGGGAAAGAGGAGACCCAGTACTTC
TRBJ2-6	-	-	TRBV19	CASTQTSGAGANVLTF	TGTGCCAGTACCCAGACTTCCGGGGCTGGGGCCAACGTCCTGACTTTC
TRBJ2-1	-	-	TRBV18	CASSPTGEVGNEQFF	TGTGCCAGCTCACCAACGGGGGAGGTAGGAAATGAGCAGTTCTTC
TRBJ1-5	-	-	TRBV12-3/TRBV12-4	CASTPGGFQPQHF	TGTGCCAGCACCCCCGGGGGGTTTCAGCCCCAGCATTTT
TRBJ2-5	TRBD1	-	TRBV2	CASSYGMGTGLQETQYF	TGTGCCAGCTCCTACGGGATGGGGACAGGGTTACAAGAGACCCAGTACTTC
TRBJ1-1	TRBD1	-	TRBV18	CASSGQANTEAFF	TGTGCCAGCTCCGGACAGGCGAACACTGAAGCTTTCTTT
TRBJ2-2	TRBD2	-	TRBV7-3	CASSQSGGSTGELFF	TGTGCCAGCAGCCAGAGCGGGGGCAGCACCGGGGAGCTGTTTTTT
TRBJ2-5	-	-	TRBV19	CATSMAASGETQYF	TGTGCCACTTCGATGGCGGCTTCGGGAGAGACCCAGTACTTC
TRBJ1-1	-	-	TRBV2	CASSVPPGATEAFF	TGTGCCAGCAGTGTACCCCCAGGGGCCACTGAAGCTTTCTTT
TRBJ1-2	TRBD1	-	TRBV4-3	CASQAGDRLGAYTF	TGCGCCAGCCAAGCCGGGGACAGACTCGGTGCCTACACCTTC
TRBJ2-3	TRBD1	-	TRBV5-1	CASSSHGTGGRDTQYF	TGCGCCAGCAGCTCCCACGGGACAGGGGGCAGGGATACGCAGTATTTT
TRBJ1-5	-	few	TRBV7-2	CASSTGRANHQPQHF	TGTGCCAGCAGCACAGGGCGGGCGAACCATCAGCCCCAGCATTTT
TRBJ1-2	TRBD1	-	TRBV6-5	CAISGTGGYGYTF	TGTGCCATATCCGGGACAGGGGGCTATGGCTACACCTTC
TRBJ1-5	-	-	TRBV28	CASTTGNLDSNQPQHF	TGTGCCAGCACAACAGGTAACTTGGATAGCAATCAGCCCCAGCATTTT